This entry is about one TCR beta chain. Its antigen is still unknown. This entry is derived from a study of T cell responses to AZD1222 COVID-19 vaccine. Using immunoSEQ multiplex PCR, the repertoire was profiled, and TCRdb retains in-frame clones only, with some absent. The sample comprises 150,000 to 160,000 clones, roughly 90% of which are singletons, and 3.1% rests with the top ten. Study results and caveats: Repertoires were obtained solely post-peak T cell response. Baseline serology detected seropositivity in only a handful of AZD1222 recipients.

Trimming shortened V by 3 bases and J by 3 bases, and 12 bases separated the two germline ends. CDR1 is SGDLS, CDR2 YYNGEE, per germline. The length of the CDR3 is 15 residues. This receptor was identified in an adult in good health. The chain couples TRBV9 to TRBJ2-2; D not certain. The material sequenced was peripheral blood, taken on day 0 of AZD1222 vaccination. Written as DNA, the CDR3 is TGTGCCAGCAGCGCCTTAGCTGTGGACACCGGGGAGCTGTTTTTT. This encodes CASSALAVDTGELFF.